The T cell receptor (beta chain) described here comes from a study of cytomegalovirus exposure and HLA in healthy donors. For the study at large: Earlier work reported 117 million unique TCR beta sequences from about 179 million T cells.

PCR used 60 Vbeta primers and 13 Jbeta primers. The assay was immunoSEQ multiplex PCR, and TCRdb's table has in-frame clones only and misses some. This sample has more than 80,000 clones, with roughly 82% found just once. About this clone itself: A junction end diverges from the germline sequence, so it may reflect a read error.

Sequencing was done on a sample of PBMCs. This TCR was recovered from a male donor in good health and CMV-seropositive.

CDR3 amino acids: CSSSLAGGVEQYF. The CDR3 region has the DNA TGTTCCAGCAGCTTAGCGGGGGGGGTCGAGCAGTACTTC. The chain uses TRBV7-9 and TRBJ2-7, with TRBD2 matching 11 bases. Germline assignment: CDR1 SEHNR and CDR2 FQNEAQ (reference sequence). This CDR3 region has 13 residues.